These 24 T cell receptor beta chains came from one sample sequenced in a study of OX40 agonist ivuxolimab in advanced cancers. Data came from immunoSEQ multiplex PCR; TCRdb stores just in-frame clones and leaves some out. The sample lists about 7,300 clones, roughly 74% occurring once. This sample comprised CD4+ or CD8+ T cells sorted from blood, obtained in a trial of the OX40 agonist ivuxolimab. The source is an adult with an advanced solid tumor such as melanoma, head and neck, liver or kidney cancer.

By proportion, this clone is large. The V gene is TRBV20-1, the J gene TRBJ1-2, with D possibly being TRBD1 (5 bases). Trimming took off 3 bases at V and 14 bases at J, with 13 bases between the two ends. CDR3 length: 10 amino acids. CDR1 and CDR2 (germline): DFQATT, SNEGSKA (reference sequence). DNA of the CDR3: TGCAGTGCTAGCGGGACGGCTCAGACCTTC. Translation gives CSASGTAQTF.

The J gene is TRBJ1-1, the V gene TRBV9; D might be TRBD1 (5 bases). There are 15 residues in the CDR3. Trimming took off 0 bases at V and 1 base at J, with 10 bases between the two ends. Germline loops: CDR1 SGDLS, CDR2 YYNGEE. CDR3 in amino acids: CASSVGGVWNTEAFF. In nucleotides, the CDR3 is TGTGCCAGCAGCGTAGGGGGGGTTTGGAACACTGAAGCTTTCTTT.

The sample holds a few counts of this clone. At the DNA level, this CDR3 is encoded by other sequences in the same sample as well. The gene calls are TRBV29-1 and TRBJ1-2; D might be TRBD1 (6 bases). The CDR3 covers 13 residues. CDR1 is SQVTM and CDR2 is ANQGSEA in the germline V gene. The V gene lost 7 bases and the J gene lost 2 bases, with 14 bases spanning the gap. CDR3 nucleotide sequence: TGCAGCGCCCGGACAGACCCAAACTATGGCTACACCTTC. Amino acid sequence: CSARTDPNYGYTF.

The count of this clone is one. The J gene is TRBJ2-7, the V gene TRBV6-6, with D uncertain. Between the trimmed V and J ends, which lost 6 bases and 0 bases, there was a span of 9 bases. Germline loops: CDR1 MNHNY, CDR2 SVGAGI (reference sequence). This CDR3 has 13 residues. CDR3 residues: CASRQAHSYEQYF. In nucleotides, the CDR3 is TGTGCCAGCAGGCAGGCGCACTCCTACGAGCAGTACTTC.

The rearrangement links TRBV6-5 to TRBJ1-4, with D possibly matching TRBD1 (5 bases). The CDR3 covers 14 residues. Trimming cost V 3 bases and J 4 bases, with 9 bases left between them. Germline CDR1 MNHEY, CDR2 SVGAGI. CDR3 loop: CASSYAGDNEKLFF. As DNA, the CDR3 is TGTGCCAGCAGTTATGCGGGGGATAATGAAAAACTGTTTTTT.

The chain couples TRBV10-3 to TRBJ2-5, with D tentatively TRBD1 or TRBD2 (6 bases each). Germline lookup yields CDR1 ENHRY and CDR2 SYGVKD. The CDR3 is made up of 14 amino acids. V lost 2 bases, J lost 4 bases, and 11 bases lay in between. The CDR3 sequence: CAISETGRGETQYF. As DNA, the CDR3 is TGTGCCATCAGTGAGACAGGGCGGGGAGAGACCCAGTACTTC.

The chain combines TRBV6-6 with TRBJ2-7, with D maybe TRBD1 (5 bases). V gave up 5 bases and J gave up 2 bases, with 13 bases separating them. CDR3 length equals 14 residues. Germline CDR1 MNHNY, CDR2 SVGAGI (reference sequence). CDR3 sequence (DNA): TGTGCCAGCAGTCGCCCGACAGACCCCTACGAGCAGTACTTC. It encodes CASSRPTDPYEQYF.

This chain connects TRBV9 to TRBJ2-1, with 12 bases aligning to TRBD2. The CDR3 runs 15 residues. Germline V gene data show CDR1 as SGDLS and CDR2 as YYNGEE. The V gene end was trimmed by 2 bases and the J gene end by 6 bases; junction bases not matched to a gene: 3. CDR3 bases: TGTGCCAGCAGCGTCGGGACTAGCGGGTTCAATGAGCAGTTCTTC. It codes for CASSVGTSGFNEQFF.

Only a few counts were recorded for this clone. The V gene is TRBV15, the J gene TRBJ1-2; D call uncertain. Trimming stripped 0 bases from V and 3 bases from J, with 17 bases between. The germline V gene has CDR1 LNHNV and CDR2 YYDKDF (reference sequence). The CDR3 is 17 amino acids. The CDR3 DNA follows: TGTGCCACCAGCAGAGATCTGATAACAATCCCCCACTATGGCTACACCTTC. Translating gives CATSRDLITIPHYGYTF.

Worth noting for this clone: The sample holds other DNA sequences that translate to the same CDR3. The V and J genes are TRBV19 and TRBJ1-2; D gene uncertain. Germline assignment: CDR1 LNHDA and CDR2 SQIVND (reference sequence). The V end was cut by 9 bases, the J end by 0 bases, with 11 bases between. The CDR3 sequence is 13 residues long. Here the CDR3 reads CASRRETNYGYTF. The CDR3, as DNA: TGTGCCAGCCGGAGGGAGACTAACTATGGCTACACCTTC.

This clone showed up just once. The CDR3 DNA reads TGTGCCAGCAGCTCCTTAGACAGATCGAACACCGGGGAGCTGTTTTTT. Translating gives CASSSLDRSNTGELFF. V gene TRBV7-3 combines with J gene TRBJ2-2; D is possibly TRBD1 (5 bases). This CDR3 has 16 residues. Trimming shortened V by 4 bases and J by 0 bases, and 12 bases separated the two germline ends. CDR1 SGHTA and CDR2 FQGTGA come from the germline V gene.

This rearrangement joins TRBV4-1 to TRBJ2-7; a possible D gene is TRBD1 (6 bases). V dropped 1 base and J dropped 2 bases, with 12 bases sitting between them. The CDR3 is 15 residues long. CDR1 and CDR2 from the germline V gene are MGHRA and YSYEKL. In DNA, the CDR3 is TGCGCCAGCAGCCAAGCGGTTGGGGGCCCCTACGAGCAGTACTTC. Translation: CASSQAVGGPYEQYF.

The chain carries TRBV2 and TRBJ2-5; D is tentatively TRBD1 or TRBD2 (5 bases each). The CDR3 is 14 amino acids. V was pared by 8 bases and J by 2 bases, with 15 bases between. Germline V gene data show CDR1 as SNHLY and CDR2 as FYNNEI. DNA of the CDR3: TGTGCCAGCGAGGGGCAGACTTCGCAAGAGACCCAGTACTTC. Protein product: CASEGQTSQETQYF.

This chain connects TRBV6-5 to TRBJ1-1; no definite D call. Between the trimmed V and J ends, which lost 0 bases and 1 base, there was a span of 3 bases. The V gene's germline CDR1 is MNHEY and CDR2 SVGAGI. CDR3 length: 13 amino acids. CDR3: CASSYSRNTEAFF. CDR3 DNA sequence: TGTGCCAGCAGTTACTCGCGGAACACTGAAGCTTTCTTT.

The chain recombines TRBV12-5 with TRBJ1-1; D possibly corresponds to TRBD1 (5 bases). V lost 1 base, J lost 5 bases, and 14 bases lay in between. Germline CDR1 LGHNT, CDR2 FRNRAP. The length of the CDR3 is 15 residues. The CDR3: CASGLATDRGTEAFF. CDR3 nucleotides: TGTGCTAGTGGTTTGGCCACCGATCGGGGGACTGAAGCTTTCTTT.

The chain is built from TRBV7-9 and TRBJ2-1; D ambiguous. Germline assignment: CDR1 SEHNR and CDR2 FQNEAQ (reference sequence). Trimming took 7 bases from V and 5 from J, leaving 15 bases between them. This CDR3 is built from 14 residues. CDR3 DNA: TGTGCCAGCAACTCTTGGACGGAAGACAATGAGCAGTTCTTC. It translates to CASNSWTEDNEQFF.

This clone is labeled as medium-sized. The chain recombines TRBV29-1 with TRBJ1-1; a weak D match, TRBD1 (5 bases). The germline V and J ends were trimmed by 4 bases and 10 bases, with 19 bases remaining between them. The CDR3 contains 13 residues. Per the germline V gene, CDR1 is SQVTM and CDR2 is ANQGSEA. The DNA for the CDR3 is TGCAGCGTTGTACTACCCGACAGATTGCCAGCTTTCTTT. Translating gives CSVVLPDRLPAFF.

The CDR3 nucleotides read TGTGCCAGCAGCGTTTTGCGGGGGGGATACAATGAGCAGTTCTTC. Translated, it gives CASSVLRGGYNEQFF. This rearrangement joins TRBV9 to TRBJ2-1, with 9 bases identical to TRBD2. Looked up from germline, CDR1 is SGDLS and CDR2 is YYNGEE. V lost 2 bases to trimming and J lost 4 bases; unmatched junction nucleotides: 4. CDR3 size: 15 residues.

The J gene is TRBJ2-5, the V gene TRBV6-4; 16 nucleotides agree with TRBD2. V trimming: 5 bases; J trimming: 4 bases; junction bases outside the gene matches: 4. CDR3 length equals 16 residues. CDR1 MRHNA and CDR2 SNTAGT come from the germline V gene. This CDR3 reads CASSYGTSGGAETQYF. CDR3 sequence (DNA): TGTGCCAGCAGTTACGGGACTAGCGGGGGGGCAGAGACCCAGTACTTC.

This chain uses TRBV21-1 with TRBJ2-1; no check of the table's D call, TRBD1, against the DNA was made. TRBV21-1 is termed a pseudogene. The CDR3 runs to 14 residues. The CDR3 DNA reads TGTGCCAGTCCCTTTAACAGGGTTGACAATGAGCAGTTCTTC. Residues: CASPFNRVDNEQFF.

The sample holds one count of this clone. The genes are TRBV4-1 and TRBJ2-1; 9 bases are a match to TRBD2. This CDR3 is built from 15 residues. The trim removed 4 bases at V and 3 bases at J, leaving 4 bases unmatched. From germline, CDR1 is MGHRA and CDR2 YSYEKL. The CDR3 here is CASSPSGGLYNEQFF. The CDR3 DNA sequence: TGCGCCAGCAGCCCCAGCGGGGGGCTCTACAATGAGCAGTTCTTC.

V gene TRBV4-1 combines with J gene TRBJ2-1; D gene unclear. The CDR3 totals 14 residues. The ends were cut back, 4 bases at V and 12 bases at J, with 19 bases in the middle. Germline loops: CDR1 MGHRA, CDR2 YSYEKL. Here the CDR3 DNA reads TGCGCCAGCAGCCCAACGCTTGAGGCTTCGGGGCAGTTCTTC. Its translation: CASSPTLEASGQFF.

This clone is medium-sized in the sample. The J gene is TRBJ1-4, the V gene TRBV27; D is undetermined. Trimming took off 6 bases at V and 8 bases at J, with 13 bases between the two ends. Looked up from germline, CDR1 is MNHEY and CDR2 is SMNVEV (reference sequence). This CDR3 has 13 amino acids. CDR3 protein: CASSPSNWEKLFF. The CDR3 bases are TGTGCCAGCAGCCCTTCGAATTGGGAAAAACTGTTTTTT.

CDR3 in amino acids: CASSLGTSRVGVGVDYEQYF. CDR3 sequence (DNA): TGTGCCAGCAGCTTAGGGACTAGTAGGGTCGGAGTTGGGGTTGACTACGAGCAGTACTTC. The J gene is TRBJ2-7, the V gene TRBV7-1; 8 bases map to TRBD2. TRBV7-1 is given ORF status, its function remaining uncertain. With V trimmed by 4 bases and J by 3 bases, 23 bases remained unmatched. The CDR3 extends over 20 amino acids.